The clone carrying this T cell receptor (beta chain) was detected once. Its antigen is currently unknown. These data are taken from a study of T cell responses to AZD1222 COVID-19 vaccine. General observations from the study: Spike-specific TCR breadth and depth grew following two AZD1222 doses. Dominant CD4 TCR responses targeted spike regions 160-218 and 743-854. Clonal diversity was possibly underestimated, and white British individuals and females predominated among donors. Sampling that yielded the repertoires occurred only after the peak T cell response.

V lost 7 bases and J lost 7, with 17 bases in between. There are 14 residues in the CDR3. From germline, CDR1 is SGHTA and CDR2 FQGNSA. This table comes from immunoSEQ multiplex PCR, and its TCRdb copy is limited to in-frame clones, with some not included. The top ten hold 2.5% to 3% of the sample, which has approximately 190,000 clones, 80% to 90% seen once. Here the sequenced sample was peripheral blood, taken on day 0 of MenACWY control vaccination. The sequence came from an adult in good health. V usage is TRBV7-2 and J usage is TRBJ2-1; a possible D gene is TRBD1 (5 bases). CDR3 bases: TGTGCCAGCACCCCAATAACAGACAGAAATGAGCAGTTCTTC. Its protein is CASTPITDRNEQFF.